The rows below give T cell receptor beta chains drawn from one sample of a study of shared clonotypes between healthy human individuals. This table comes from immunoSEQ multiplex PCR, and its TCRdb copy is limited to in-frame clones, with some not included. The sample has 950,000 to 1,100,000 clones, 70% to 80% seen once. Input material: memory CD4+ T cells from PBMCs. Receptor source: a man between 18 and 35 years old in good health. Some clones in this sample may be carry-over from other donors' samples. Each CDR3 is given with its conserved first and last residue. Fields, in order: D gene, CDR3 length, V gene, J gene, clone size, CDR3 DNA, CDR3 protein. The D gene is left open where the match is weak. Rows give clone size only sometimes, using once, few, many, or a class for an expanded clone.

D gene: TRBD1
CDR3 length: 14
V gene: TRBV5-5
J gene: TRBJ1-4
clone size: .
CDR3 DNA: TGTGCCAGCAGAAGGGACAGGGCTAATGAAAAACTGTTTTTT
CDR3 protein: CASRRDRANEKLFF

D gene: .
CDR3 length: 14
V gene: TRBV19
J gene: TRBJ2-7
clone size: .
CDR3 DNA: TGTGCCAGTAGATCGGGCAGGAACTCCTACGAGCAGTACTTC
CDR3 protein: CASRSGRNSYEQYF

D gene: .
CDR3 length: 14
V gene: TRBV28
J gene: TRBJ2-1
clone size: few
CDR3 DNA: TGTGCCATCCTAGACAGGGACTCGGGCAATGAGCAGTTCTTC
CDR3 protein: CAILDRDSGNEQFF

D gene: TRBD1
CDR3 length: 14
V gene: TRBV7-8
J gene: TRBJ1-1
clone size: .
CDR3 DNA: TGTGCCAGCAGACAGGACAGGGGGCCCACTGAAGCTTTCTTT
CDR3 protein: CASRQDRGPTEAFF

D gene: TRBD1
CDR3 length: 20
V gene: TRBV27
J gene: TRBJ1-2
clone size: .
CDR3 DNA: TGTGCCAGCAGTTCACTACACCCCGGGACAGGGATTAATGCGCGCTATGGCTACACCTTC
CDR3 protein: CASSSLHPGTGINARYGYTF

D gene: .
CDR3 length: 14
V gene: TRBV27
J gene: TRBJ1-3
clone size: few
CDR3 DNA: TGTGCCAGCAGTTACAGCCGCTCTGGAAACACCATATATTTT
CDR3 protein: CASSYSRSGNTIYF

D gene: TRBD1
CDR3 length: 14
V gene: TRBV5-1
J gene: TRBJ1-4
clone size: .
CDR3 DNA: TGCGCCAGCAGCCAGGGACAGATTAATGAAAAACTGTTTTTT
CDR3 protein: CASSQGQINEKLFF

D gene: .
CDR3 length: 16
V gene: TRBV7-2
J gene: TRBJ1-2
clone size: many
CDR3 DNA: TGTGCCAGCAGCTTACACAGTGGGGCGCAGGGAGGTGGCTACACCTTC
CDR3 protein: CASSLHSGAQGGGYTF

D gene: TRBD1
CDR3 length: 14
V gene: TRBV5-6
J gene: TRBJ2-7
clone size: once
CDR3 DNA: TGTGCCAGCAGCTTCGGACAGGGGGTTTACGAGCAGTACTTC
CDR3 protein: CASSFGQGVYEQYF

D gene: TRBD1
CDR3 length: 15
V gene: TRBV30
J gene: TRBJ1-1
clone size: .
CDR3 DNA: TGTGCCTGGAGTTGGCAGGGGGCGCCGCACACTGAAGCTTTCTTT
CDR3 protein: CAWSWQGAPHTEAFF

D gene: .
CDR3 length: 14
V gene: TRBV7-6
J gene: TRBJ2-3
clone size: .
CDR3 DNA: TGTGCCAGCAGCTCCGGCCCCCCCACAGATACGCAGTATTTT
CDR3 protein: CASSSGPPTDTQYF

D gene: .
CDR3 length: 12
V gene: TRBV6-6
J gene: TRBJ2-7
clone size: .
CDR3 DNA: TGTGCCAGCATTTCCCCTCGGGGGGAGCAGTACTTC
CDR3 protein: CASISPRGEQYF

D gene: .
CDR3 length: 14
V gene: TRBV6-5
J gene: TRBJ2-7
clone size: .
CDR3 DNA: TGTGCCAGCAGTTACAGGTCGGTCGCCTACGAGCAGTACTTC
CDR3 protein: CASSYRSVAYEQYF

D gene: TRBD2
CDR3 length: 17
V gene: TRBV7-2
J gene: TRBJ2-7
clone size: .
CDR3 DNA: TGTGCCAGCAGCCTCCGAGCTCGGGGACTAGCGGGAGTAGAGCAGTACTTC
CDR3 protein: CASSLRARGLAGVEQYF

D gene: TRBD2
CDR3 length: 14
V gene: TRBV7-2
J gene: TRBJ2-7
clone size: .
CDR3 DNA: TGTGCCAGCAGCGCAAGCGGGAGTTACGGAGAGCAGTACTTC
CDR3 protein: CASSASGSYGEQYF

D gene: TRBD1
CDR3 length: 16
V gene: TRBV11-2
J gene: TRBJ1-1
clone size: many
CDR3 DNA: TGTGCCAGCAGCCCCCGTGGGACAGGGATGAACACTGAAGCTTTCTTT
CDR3 protein: CASSPRGTGMNTEAFF

D gene: .
CDR3 length: 11
V gene: TRBV20-1
J gene: TRBJ2-5
clone size: .
CDR3 DNA: TGCAGTGCTCATGGGGCAGAGACTCAGTACTTC
CDR3 protein: CSAHGAETQYF

D gene: .
CDR3 length: 16
V gene: TRBV10-3
J gene: TRBJ2-2
clone size: .
CDR3 DNA: TGTGCCATCAACCCCGGAAGGCAGTCCCAAGCCGGGGAGCTGTTTTTT
CDR3 protein: CAINPGRQSQAGELFF

D gene: .
CDR3 length: 10
V gene: TRBV29-1
J gene: TRBJ2-3
clone size: .
CDR3 DNA: TGCAGCGTTGCCACAGATACGCCGTATTTT
CDR3 protein: CSVATDTPYF

D gene: .
CDR3 length: 16
V gene: TRBV15
J gene: TRBJ1-4
clone size: .
CDR3 DNA: TGTGCCACCAGCAGAGATAAGACCCTCGTAAATGAAAAACTGTTTTTT
CDR3 protein: CATSRDKTLVNEKLFF

D gene: .
CDR3 length: 14
V gene: TRBV2
J gene: TRBJ2-7
clone size: few
CDR3 DNA: TGTGCCAGCAGTGAAACAGCTAGCTCCTACGAGCAGTACTTC
CDR3 protein: CASSETASSYEQYF

D gene: .
CDR3 length: 12
V gene: TRBV7-3
J gene: TRBJ2-1
clone size: few
CDR3 DNA: TGTGCCAGCAGCTTAACAGGGGCCGAGCAGTTCTTC
CDR3 protein: CASSLTGAEQFF

D gene: .
CDR3 length: 14
V gene: TRBV27
J gene: TRBJ2-5
clone size: .
CDR3 DNA: TGTGCCAGCAGTCGGCTAGGGCCTCAAGAGACCCAGTACTTC
CDR3 protein: CASSRLGPQETQYF

D gene: TRBD1
CDR3 length: 14
V gene: TRBV2
J gene: TRBJ1-1
clone size: .
CDR3 DNA: TGTGCCAGCACCGCCGCGGCAGGGGGCACTGAAGCTTTCTTT
CDR3 protein: CASTAAAGGTEAFF

D gene: .
CDR3 length: 13
V gene: TRBV5-1
J gene: TRBJ1-1
clone size: once
CDR3 DNA: TGCGCCAGCAGCTTACTGGAAACCACTGAAGCTTTCTTT
CDR3 protein: CASSLLETTEAFF

D gene: TRBD2
CDR3 length: 15
V gene: TRBV19
J gene: TRBJ2-1
clone size: .
CDR3 DNA: TGTGCCAGTAGTATGACCAGCGGGAACTACAATGAGCAGTTCTTC
CDR3 protein: CASSMTSGNYNEQFF

D gene: TRBD2
CDR3 length: 15
V gene: TRBV5-1
J gene: TRBJ2-1
clone size: .
CDR3 DNA: TGCGCCAGCAGCCAGAGACTAGCCGCCACATATGAGCAGTTCTTC
CDR3 protein: CASSQRLAATYEQFF

D gene: .
CDR3 length: 13
V gene: TRBV9
J gene: TRBJ2-5
clone size: .
CDR3 DNA: TGTGCCAGCAACAACGACGACCAAGAGACCCAGTACTTC
CDR3 protein: CASNNDDQETQYF

D gene: .
CDR3 length: 14
V gene: TRBV18
J gene: TRBJ2-1
clone size: .
CDR3 DNA: TGTGCCAGCTCACTCGATCCTAGGTACAATGAGCAGTTCTTC
CDR3 protein: CASSLDPRYNEQFF

D gene: .
CDR3 length: 13
V gene: TRBV7-2
J gene: TRBJ2-7
clone size: .
CDR3 DNA: TGTGCCAGCAGCCCGGCTTATATGGGAGAGCAGTACTTC
CDR3 protein: CASSPAYMGEQYF

D gene: TRBD1
CDR3 length: 14
V gene: TRBV18
J gene: TRBJ1-1
clone size: .
CDR3 DNA: TGTGCCAGCTCACCTGACAGGGTGAACACTGAAGCTTTCTTT
CDR3 protein: CASSPDRVNTEAFF

D gene: .
CDR3 length: 17
V gene: TRBV5-1
J gene: TRBJ2-5
clone size: .
CDR3 DNA: TGCGCCAGCAGCTTGATGGCCACGCGGCGGGGCCAAGAGACCCAGTACTTC
CDR3 protein: CASSLMATRRGQETQYF

D gene: .
CDR3 length: 14
V gene: TRBV6-6
J gene: TRBJ2-7
clone size: .
CDR3 DNA: TGTGCCAGCAGTTCAGGGGTTCCGCCCTACGAGCAGTACTTC
CDR3 protein: CASSSGVPPYEQYF

D gene: .
CDR3 length: 10
V gene: TRBV30
J gene: TRBJ2-1
clone size: .
CDR3 DNA: TGTGCCTGGATTGAAGGGGAGCAGTTCTTC
CDR3 protein: CAWIEGEQFF

D gene: TRBD1
CDR3 length: 11
V gene: TRBV5-1
J gene: TRBJ2-7
clone size: .
CDR3 DNA: TGCGCCAGCAGCTTTCAGGGGGAGAAGTACTTC
CDR3 protein: CASSFQGEKYF

D gene: TRBD1
CDR3 length: 14
V gene: TRBV18
J gene: TRBJ1-2
clone size: once
CDR3 DNA: TGTGCCAGCTCACCGGGACAGGGTCCCTATGGCTACACCTTC
CDR3 protein: CASSPGQGPYGYTF

D gene: .
CDR3 length: 15
V gene: TRBV28
J gene: TRBJ1-4
clone size: few
CDR3 DNA: TGTGCCAGCAGTTTCCTACAGGGCGGGGGAGAAAAACTGTTTTTT
CDR3 protein: CASSFLQGGGEKLFF

D gene: TRBD1
CDR3 length: 14
V gene: TRBV5-4
J gene: TRBJ2-7
clone size: .
CDR3 DNA: TGTGCCAGCAGCCCGGGACAGGGCCTCTACGAGCAGTACTTC
CDR3 protein: CASSPGQGLYEQYF

D gene: .
CDR3 length: 15
V gene: TRBV19
J gene: TRBJ1-1
clone size: .
CDR3 DNA: TGTGCCAGTAGTACCCGGTGGGGTGAGAACACTGAAGCTTTCTTT
CDR3 protein: CASSTRWGENTEAFF

D gene: .
CDR3 length: 14
V gene: TRBV5-6
J gene: TRBJ1-5
clone size: .
CDR3 DNA: TGTGCCAGCAGCTTGGGGCTGGGCAATCAGCCCCAGCATTTT
CDR3 protein: CASSLGLGNQPQHF

D gene: TRBD2
CDR3 length: 13
V gene: TRBV19
J gene: TRBJ2-1
clone size: .
CDR3 DNA: TGTGCCACCGGACTAGCGGGGCGAGGTGAGCAGTTCTTC
CDR3 protein: CATGLAGRGEQFF

D gene: .
CDR3 length: 14
V gene: TRBV29-1
J gene: TRBJ1-3
clone size: few
CDR3 DNA: TGCAGCGTTGACGCCCCGGGCTCTGGAAACACCATATATTTT
CDR3 protein: CSVDAPGSGNTIYF

D gene: .
CDR3 length: 18
V gene: TRBV30
J gene: TRBJ2-2
clone size: .
CDR3 DNA: TGTGCCTGGAAAGGTGCGGCAACAGCCAGCGCGAACACCGGGGAGCTGTTTTTT
CDR3 protein: CAWKGAATASANTGELFF

D gene: TRBD1
CDR3 length: 15
V gene: TRBV5-1
J gene: TRBJ2-3
clone size: .
CDR3 DNA: TGCGCCAGCAGGACAGGGGGCACGGCCACAGATACGCAGTATTTT
CDR3 protein: CASRTGGTATDTQYF

D gene: TRBD2
CDR3 length: 13
V gene: TRBV6-5
J gene: TRBJ2-1
clone size: .
CDR3 DNA: TGTGCCAGCAGTCCACGACTTCAGCGGGAGATACTCTTC
CDR3 protein: CASSPRLQREILF

D gene: TRBD2
CDR3 length: 13
V gene: TRBV28
J gene: TRBJ2-5
clone size: once
CDR3 DNA: TGTGCCAGCAGTCCTAGCGGGACCGAGACCCAGTACTTC
CDR3 protein: CASSPSGTETQYF

D gene: .
CDR3 length: 13
V gene: TRBV30
J gene: TRBJ2-5
clone size: .
CDR3 DNA: TGTGCCTGGAGGGCTATGGGGGGAGAGACCCAGTACTTC
CDR3 protein: CAWRAMGGETQYF

D gene: .
CDR3 length: 14
V gene: TRBV7-2
J gene: TRBJ2-5
clone size: .
CDR3 DNA: TGTGCCAGCAGCTCGGACCCTGTAGGCGAGACCCAGTACTTC
CDR3 protein: CASSSDPVGETQYF

D gene: TRBD1
CDR3 length: 15
V gene: TRBV7-2
J gene: TRBJ2-2
clone size: few
CDR3 DNA: TGTGCCAGCAGCTTGACAGGGGGCGCCACCGGGGAGCTGTTTTTT
CDR3 protein: CASSLTGGATGELFF

D gene: .
CDR3 length: 15
V gene: TRBV18
J gene: TRBJ2-7
clone size: .
CDR3 DNA: TGTGCCAGCTCACCTTACCGGGACACTTCCTACGAGCAGTACTTC
CDR3 protein: CASSPYRDTSYEQYF